The rows below give T cell receptor beta chains drawn from one sample of a study of cytotoxic CD8 clonotypes in ibrutinib-treated CLL. TCRdb keeps only in-frame clones here, not all; method: immunoSEQ multiplex PCR. Of about 160,000 clones in the sample, around 80% were seen once. The sequenced sample was PBMCs, obtained after 24 months of ibrutinib treatment. The receptors were sampled from a human donor with chronic lymphocytic leukemia. Both conserved end residues are part of each CDR3. The order of the fields is V gene, clone size, CDR3 length, D gene, J gene, CDR3 DNA, CDR3 protein. A D gene is named only where the DNA matches it firmly. Clone size is shown for a subset of rows, as once, few, many or a class of expanded clone.

>TRBV7-9|few|12|.|TRBJ2-2
TGTGCCAGCAGCTTTAGCACCGGGGAGCTGTTTTTT
CASSFSTGELFF
>TRBV5-6|.|18|.|TRBJ2-6
TGTGCCAGCAGCTTAACAGCCCGGCCGGATTCTGGGGCCAACGTCCTGACTTTC
CASSLTARPDSGANVLTF
>TRBV30|.|14|.|TRBJ1-1
TGTGCCTGGAGCAAAACAGGGTTGGTCACTGAAGCTTTCTTT
CAWSKTGLVTEAFF
>TRBV6-5|.|14|.|TRBJ2-4
TGTGCCAGCAGTTACGGGGGAGAGGCGAACATTCAGTACTTC
CASSYGGEANIQYF
>TRBV18|.|15|TRBD1|TRBJ2-7
TGTGCCAGCTCACCACCGACAGGGGGCCGGGGCGAGCAGTACTTC
CASSPPTGGRGEQYF
>TRBV18|.|13|.|TRBJ1-2
TGTGCCAGCTCACCAGGGGGAGTTTGGGGCTACACCTTC
CASSPGGVWGYTF
>TRBV5-1|.|19|.|TRBJ1-1
TGCGCCAGCAGTCTCACCTTTGCGCCTCTACGGGCCTCAGGCGTAGGAGCTTTCTTT
CASSLTFAPLRASGVGAFF
>TRBV12-5|.|15|.|TRBJ2-3
TGTGCTAGTGGGGAAGGGGACGGACGCACAGATACGCAGTATTTT
CASGEGDGRTDTQYF
>TRBV9|.|15|.|TRBJ2-3
TGTGCCAGCAGCGTAGAGTGGGGAGCCACAGATACGCAGTATTTT
CASSVEWGATDTQYF
>TRBV30|.|12|.|TRBJ1-5
TGTGCCTGGAGCGGACAAGATCAGCCCCAGCATTTT
CAWSGQDQPQHF
>TRBV18|.|13|.|TRBJ1-4
TGTGCCAGCTCACCCGGCGGCGATGAAAAACTGTTTTTT
CASSPGGDEKLFF
>TRBV7-8|few|14|TRBD1|TRBJ1-2
TGTGCCAGCAGCTTACAGGGGACAGGGTTTGGCTACACCTTC
CASSLQGTGFGYTF
>TRBV7-9|.|15|.|TRBJ2-3
TGTGCCAGCAGCTTAGCGTTCTCAGGCACAGATACGCAGTATTTT
CASSLAFSGTDTQYF
>TRBV4-2|.|13|TRBD2|TRBJ2-3
TGTGCCAGCAGCCGCGGGGGGCCGGATACGCAGTATTTT
CASSRGGPDTQYF
>TRBV30|.|14|TRBD2|TRBJ2-5
TGTGCCTGGAAAGCGGGAGTTTCCCAAGAGACCCAGTACTTC
CAWKAGVSQETQYF
>TRBV19|few|12|.|TRBJ1-1
TGTGCCAGTAGTATAGGGAGCACTGAAGCTTTCTTT
CASSIGSTEAFF
>TRBV5-1|.|16|TRBD2|TRBJ2-3
TGCGCCAGCAGCGAACTAAAGCGGGGAGGCACAGATACGCAGTATTTT
CASSELKRGGTDTQYF
>TRBV19|.|17|.|TRBJ2-1
TGTGCCAGTAGTATAGGGTCAGGGAGGATAGCCTACAATGAGCAGTTCTTC
CASSIGSGRIAYNEQFF
>TRBV6-6|few|13|.|TRBJ1-1
TGTGCCAGCACCATGACGGGGAACACTGAAGCTTTCTTT
CASTMTGNTEAFF
>TRBV27|.|16|.|TRBJ1-1
TGTGCCAGCAGTTTAGGGCAGGGGTACCCGAACACTGAAGCTTTCTTT
CASSLGQGYPNTEAFF
>TRBV11-1|.|14|.|TRBJ1-2
TGTGCCAGCAGCTTTGGACAGCTTAACTATGGCTACACCTTC
CASSFGQLNYGYTF
>TRBV2|.|14|TRBD1|TRBJ2-7
TGTGCCAGCAGTGAAAGGCAGGGGGCGTACGAGCAGTACTTC
CASSERQGAYEQYF
>TRBV6-5|.|13|.|TRBJ1-2
TGTGCCAGCGGGGCCTTCGGGAGGTATGGCTACACCTTC
CASGAFGRYGYTF
>TRBV20-1|.|9|.|TRBJ1-2
TGCAGTGCGAAAGGTGGCTACACCTTC
CSAKGGYTF
>TRBV7-3|.|16|TRBD2|TRBJ2-1
TGTGCCAGCAGCTTAATGGTCGCTAGCGGGGGCAATGAGCAGTTCTTC
CASSLMVASGGNEQFF
>TRBV5-1|.|14|.|TRBJ2-3
TGCGCCAGCAGTATCATACCTAGCACAGATACGCAGTATTTT
CASSIIPSTDTQYF
>TRBV5-1|.|16|TRBD1|TRBJ2-3
TGCGCCAGCAGCCCCGGGACAGCAACTAGGGCAGATACGCAGTATTTT
CASSPGTATRADTQYF
>TRBV13|.|14|TRBD1|TRBJ2-1
TGTGCCAGCAGCTCTGGGACAGGGCGGGATGAGCAGTTCTTC
CASSSGTGRDEQFF
>TRBV2|.|15|TRBD2|TRBJ2-3
TGTGCCAGCAGCCCGGGACTAGCGTCCCCAGATACGCAGTATTTT
CASSPGLASPDTQYF
>TRBV11-2|.|16|.|TRBJ1-1
TGTGCCAGCAGCTTAGCGACAGTCGATTCGAACACTGAAGCTTTCTTT
CASSLATVDSNTEAFF
>TRBV5-8|.|14|.|TRBJ2-3
TGTGCCAGCAGCTCCCGCGCCCCCACAGATACGCAGTATTTT
CASSSRAPTDTQYF
>TRBV6-5|.|13|.|TRBJ1-4
TGTGCCAGCAGTGGGGACATACGGGAAAAACTGTTTTTT
CASSGDIREKLFF
>TRBV5-1|.|15|TRBD1|TRBJ2-2
TGCGCCAGCAGCAAAACCTTGGGACAGGGCGGGGAGCTGTTTTTT
CASSKTLGQGGELFF
>TRBV7-2|.|13|.|TRBJ1-6
TGTGCCAGCAGCTTAATTACCGCCTCACCCCTCCACTTT
CASSLITASPLHF
>TRBV16|few|15|.|TRBJ1-5
TGTGCCAGCAGCCCCCCCGTCAGGGGCAATCAGCCCCAGCATTTT
CASSPPVRGNQPQHF
>TRBV28|.|14|.|TRBJ2-7
TGTGCCAGCAGGAGAGCTAGTCTCTCCTACGAGCAGTACTTC
CASRRASLSYEQYF
>TRBV11-3|.|13|.|TRBJ1-1
TGTGCCAGCAGCTTAGATTCACAGACCGAAGCTTTCTTT
CASSLDSQTEAFF
>TRBV12-5|.|16|.|TRBJ1-5
TGTGCTAGTGGTTTGGCAGACACAGGGCCCAATCAGCCCCAGCATTTT
CASGLADTGPNQPQHF
>TRBV27|.|15|.|TRBJ1-5
TGTGCCAGCAGCAAGGGGGATCGAGGCAATCAGCCCCAGCATTTT
CASSKGDRGNQPQHF
>TRBV7-2|.|15|.|TRBJ2-5
TGTGCCAGCAGCTCTTCAAATCTGGGCAAAGAGACCCAGTACTTC
CASSSSNLGKETQYF
>TRBV6-1|.|15|TRBD2|TRBJ2-3
TGTGCCAGCAGTCAATCAGCGGGGTCCACAGATACGCAGTATTTT
CASSQSAGSTDTQYF
>TRBV4-1|.|14|TRBD1|TRBJ1-2
TGCGCCAGCAGCGGCAAACAGGGGGGCGGTGGCTACACCTTC
CASSGKQGGGGYTF
>TRBV4-1|.|16|.|TRBJ1-2
TGCGCCAGCAGCCGGGCCGGAGACCCAGCTAACTATGGCTACACCTTC
CASSRAGDPANYGYTF
>TRBV15|.|17|TRBD1|TRBJ1-2
TGTGCCACCAGCAGTGACAGGGAGACTCTTGCTAACTATGGCTACACCTTC
CATSSDRETLANYGYTF
>TRBV6-6|.|15|.|TRBJ1-1
TGTGCCAGCTGGGCGGGAGATTCTGGGGAAACTGAAGCTTTCTTT
CASWAGDSGETEAFF
>TRBV19|.|14|TRBD1|TRBJ2-7
TGTGCCAGTAGTATACCCGGGACAGGGCTCGAGCAGTACTTC
CASSIPGTGLEQYF
>TRBV5-1|.|14|.|TRBJ2-7
TGCGCCAGCAGCTTGGCGCTAACGTCGGGCGAGCAGTACTTC
CASSLALTSGEQYF